The entry that follows covers one T cell receptor (beta chain) sequence. Antigen specificity is unknown. The CDR3 length is 14 residues. CDR1 and CDR2 from the germline V gene are SGHRS and YFSETQ. J was trimmed by 0 bases and V by 4 bases; bases with no gene match: 4. These data belong to a study of T cell repertoires in cytomegalovirus infection. About the study: As its CMV epitopes, the study selected recently identified HLA-C-restricted and well-studied HLA-B-restricted targets. Evidence of both CMV infection and a matching HLA type came from public TCR beta signatures.

TCRdb re-derived calls from the reads in MiXCR, one entry per CDR3 protein. This table holds about 480,000 distinct CDR3 sequences, around 35% found once. Study results and limitations: Predominance within the ex vivo response was attributable to HLA-C-restricted CMV-specific TCR beta clonotypes.

This TCR came from a human donor in good health (CMV status not recorded). Some clones in this sample may be carry-over from other donors' samples. Sequencing used cultured PBMCs, obtained from culture after CMV antigen stimulation. V and J are TRBV5-1 and TRBJ2-7, with 7 bases identical to TRBD2. The CDR3 region is CASSRWEGSYEQYF. The DNA of the CDR3 is TGCGCCAGCAGCCGGTGGGAGGGCTCCTACGAGCAGTACTTC.